The clone carrying this TCR beta chain was counted between two and nine times. V was trimmed by 5 bases and J by 8 bases, leaving 12 bases between them. The CDR3 covers 12 residues. Looked up from germline, CDR1 is MGHDK and CDR2 is SYGVNS. This record belongs to a study of T cell responses to AZD1222 COVID-19 vaccine. Some clones are missing from TCRdb's copy, which holds only in-frame ones; the method was immunoSEQ multiplex PCR. Here the sample spans about 76,000 clones, approximately 90% being singletons. The receptor's source is an adult in good health. The chain couples TRBV25-1 to TRBJ1-2, with a tentative D call TRBD1 (6 bases). This specimen consisted of peripheral blood, obtained on day 0 of AZD1222 vaccination. CDR3 bases: TGTGCCAGCAGTCAGGGACATCAAGGCTACACCTTC. It encodes CASSQGHQGYTF.